Detailed here is one T cell receptor beta chain. The antigen is undetermined. The data were produced by immunoSEQ multiplex PCR, yet TCRdb's version contains in-frame clones alone and is incomplete. The sample lists about 68,000 clones; more than 75% were seen once. This entry is derived from a study of OX40 agonist ivuxolimab in advanced cancers. Study in general: Hepatocellular carcinoma, melanoma, renal cell or head and neck cancer was diagnosed in the dose-escalation patients. Partial responses were achieved by three patients: one hepatocellular carcinoma, two cutaneous melanoma. Study-wide points: CD8+ T cells showed, on average, more clonal expansion than CD4+ cells.

Sample: CD4+ or CD8+ T cells sorted from blood, taken in a trial of the OX40 agonist ivuxolimab. This receptor was taken from an adult with an advanced solid tumor such as melanoma, head and neck, liver or kidney cancer.

The DNA of the CDR3 is TGTGCCAGCAGTCTCCCAGCGGTGGGGTACCAAGAGACCCAGTACTTC. It specifies CASSLPAVGYQETQYF. The chain couples TRBV28 to TRBJ2-5, with D possibly matching TRBD2 (5 bases). Germline CDR1 MDHEN, CDR2 SYDVKM. V dropped 5 bases and J dropped 0 bases, with 16 bases sitting between them. This CDR3 contains 16 residues. Full variable domain (outside the CDR3, taken from reference TRBV28 and TRBJ2-5): DVKVTQSSRYLVKRTGEKVFLECVQDMDHENMFWYRQDPGLGLRLIYFSYDVKMKEKGDIPEGYSVSREKKERFSLILESASTNQTSMYLCASSLPAVGYQETQYFGPGTRLLVL.